Below, 21 T cell receptor beta chains from the same sample are listed, as sequenced in a study of blood T cell repertoires in COVID-19. Produced via immunoSEQ multiplex PCR; TCRdb's table is partial and in-frame only. The profile shows about 120,000 clones, roughly three quarters of them singletons. The specimen sequenced was peripheral blood. These receptors all stem from a human donor in a cohort sampled during active COVID-19.

The V and J genes are TRBV5-1 and TRBJ2-7, with D unclear. V was shortened by 4 bases and J by 2 bases, with 16 bases between the two germline ends. The CDR3 is 15 amino acids. CDR1 SGHRS and CDR2 YFSETQ come from the germline V gene. The CDR3 sequence: CASSLGPVMTYEQYF. DNA of the CDR3: TGCGCCAGCAGCCTCGGTCCCGTAATGACCTACGAGCAGTACTTC.

The V and J genes are TRBV27 and TRBJ1-2; the match to TRBD1 covers 10 bases. The CDR3 length is 14 residues. From germline, CDR1 is MNHEY and CDR2 SMNVEV (reference sequence). With 4 bases clipped from V and 2 bases from J, the junction kept 1 base outside the gene matches. This CDR3 reads CASSWTGGNYGYTF. The CDR3 DNA is TGTGCCAGCAGTTGGACAGGGGGGAACTATGGCTACACCTTC.

This clone was recorded only once. The chain employs TRBV30 and TRBJ1-4; D is perhaps TRBD1 (5 bases). This CDR3 contains 15 residues. V lost 3 bases and J 2 bases, leaving 13 bases between the germline ends. From germline, CDR1 is GTSNPN and CDR2 SVGIG (reference sequence). CDR3 residues: CAWRGGVGTNEKLFF. The CDR3, as DNA: TGTGCCTGGAGGGGGGGGGTGGGTACTAATGAAAAACTGTTTTTT.

The chain recombines TRBV7-9 with TRBJ2-7, with no clear D. This CDR3 comprises 12 residues. Germline V gives CDR1 SEHNR, CDR2 FQNEAQ (reference sequence). V was trimmed by 5 bases and J by 3 bases, leaving 8 bases between them. The CDR3, as DNA: TGTGCCAGCAGCCCAAATCACTACGAGCAGTACTTC. It yields the protein CASSPNHYEQYF.

For the CDR3, the DNA is TGTGCCAGCAGCTTAAACCTCCCGAGAGCGGGACGATGGGAGACCCAGTACTTC. Encoded protein: CASSLNLPRAGRWETQYF. The chain uses TRBV7-8 and TRBJ2-5; 7 nucleotides agree with TRBD2. J was trimmed by 5 bases and V by 2 bases; bases with no gene match: 17. CDR1 and CDR2 from the germline V gene are SGHVS and FQNEAQ. The CDR3 extends over 18 amino acids.

The J gene is TRBJ1-1, the V gene TRBV19; D perhaps matches TRBD1 (5 bases). CDR1 and CDR2 (germline): LNHDA, SQIVND (reference sequence). V lost 10 bases and J 2 bases, leaving 17 bases between the germline ends. This CDR3 comprises 14 residues. CDR3 coding DNA: TGTGCCACCGAGGAGGGGACGACCAACACTGAAGCTTTCTTT. Translation gives CATEEGTTNTEAFF.

This sequence joins TRBV7-8 and TRBJ2-1; the D gene is possibly TRBD2 (5 bases). The V end lost 2 bases, the J end lost 7 bases, and 9 bases lay between the germline ends. Germline V CDR1 and CDR2: SGHVS, FQNEAQ. This CDR3 contains 13 residues. The CDR3 coding sequence is TGTGCCAGCAGCTTAAGAGGCGGGAATGAGCAGTTCTTC. Translation gives CASSLRGGNEQFF.

This chain joins TRBV7-8 and TRBJ1-1, with D possibly matching TRBD1 (5 bases). The CDR3 loop spans 15 amino acids. The V and J ends lost 2 bases and 5 bases respectively, with 15 bases between them. The germline V gene has CDR1 SGHVS and CDR2 FQNEAQ. The CDR3 region has the DNA TGTGCCAGCAGCTTAACAGGACAAACAACGACTGAAGCTTTCTTT. It specifies CASSLTGQTTTEAFF.

This rearrangement joins TRBV12-3 or TRBV12-4 to TRBJ1-5; D is possibly TRBD1 (6 bases). This CDR3 has 13 amino acids. V was clipped by 1 base and J by 7 bases, with 8 bases between them. The CDR3 sequence is CASSLDRAQPQHF. CDR3 DNA sequence: TGTGCCAGCAGTTTAGACAGGGCCCAGCCCCAGCATTTT.

The rearrangement links TRBV5-1 to TRBJ2-5; possibly TRBD1 for D (5 bases). The CDR3 totals 14 residues. The V gene lost 4 bases and the J gene lost 1 base, with 11 bases spanning the gap. Germline-derived CDR1 and CDR2 are SGHRS and YFSETQ. This CDR3 reads CASSHSGIQETQYF. DNA for the CDR3: TGCGCCAGCAGCCATTCAGGGATCCAAGAGACCCAGTACTTC.

This chain uses TRBV28 with TRBJ2-7, with TRBD1 matching 9 bases. The ends lost 5 bases at V and 9 bases at J; junction bases unmatched: 14. This CDR3 contains 15 residues. Germline CDR1 is MDHEN and CDR2 is SYDVKM. CDR3 in amino acids: CASSPGGGTGNWQYF. The CDR3 DNA follows: TGTGCCAGCAGTCCTGGAGGAGGGACAGGGAACTGGCAGTACTTC.

This clone came up a few times. This sequence joins TRBV30 and TRBJ1-1; tentatively, D is TRBD1 (6 bases). V lost 5 bases to trimming and J lost 2 bases, with 12 bases between them. This CDR3 region has 13 residues. Germline V lookup: CDR1 GTSNPN, CDR2 SVGIG (reference sequence). CDR3 sequence reads: CAWGGGGNTEAFF. In nucleotides, the CDR3 is TGTGCCTGGGGGGGAGGGGGTAACACTGAAGCTTTCTTT. The full variable domain, completed using reference TRBV30 and TRBJ1-1, is SQTIHQWPATLVQPVGSPLSLECTVEGTSNPNLYWYRQAAGRGLQLLFYSVGIGQISSEVPQNLSASRPQDRQFILSSKKLLLSDSGFYLCAWGGGGNTEAFFGQGTRLTVV.

This clone occurred once. The V and J genes are TRBV2 and TRBJ1-4; D perhaps matches TRBD1 (5 bases). V shed 6 bases and J shed 7 bases, with 12 bases lying between them. The germline CDR1 and CDR2 sequences are SNHLY and FYNNEI. The CDR3 covers 13 residues. CDR3 coding DNA: TGTGCCAGCAGGGGTCGGAGGGGTGAAAAACTGTTTTTT. It specifies CASRGRRGEKLFF.

This clone was counted once. The chain couples TRBV24-1 to TRBJ2-2; D is perhaps TRBD2 (6 bases). CDR1 KGHDR and CDR2 SFDVKD come from the germline V gene. CDR3 length equals 14 residues. V lost 12 bases and J 5 bases, leaving 18 bases between the germline ends. CDR3 sequence (DNA): TGTGCCTCCCCCCACCGGGGGAAGACCGGGGAGCTGTTTTTT. As protein: CASPHRGKTGELFF.

The J gene is TRBJ2-3, the V gene TRBV6-1, with D possibly being TRBD1 (6 bases). The V and J ends lost 2 bases and 6 bases respectively, with 9 bases between them. The CDR3 sequence is 13 residues long. Looked up from germline, CDR1 is MNHNS and CDR2 is SASEGT. The CDR3 is CASSENRGDTQYF. The CDR3 coding sequence is TGTGCCAGCAGTGAAAATAGGGGGGATACGCAGTATTTT.

V gene TRBV3-1 (or the pseudogene TRBV3-2) combines with J gene TRBJ2-7; 13 bases match TRBD2. V lost 3 bases, J lost 3 bases, and 2 bases stayed unmatched. This CDR3 region has 15 residues. The V gene's germline CDR1 is LGHDT and CDR2 YNNKEL (reference sequence). The CDR3 is CASSHGLAGDYEQYF. The CDR3 DNA reads as TGTGCCAGCAGCCACGGACTAGCGGGAGACTACGAGCAGTACTTC.

The chain uses TRBV3-1 (or the pseudogene TRBV3-2) and TRBJ2-7; 12 bases are shared with TRBD2. J was trimmed by 3 bases and V by 1 base; bases with no gene match: 7. CDR1 is LGHDT and CDR2 is YNNKEL in the germline V gene (reference sequence). The CDR3 runs 17 residues. The CDR3, as DNA: TGTGCCAGCAGCCAAGGGTCTAGCGGGGGGGCCCTCTACGAGCAGTACTTC. Translation: CASSQGSSGGALYEQYF.

Notes on this clone: In this CDR3 the conserved last residue, phenylalanine or tryptophan, is missing, so a read error is likely. Because the CDR3's place on the DNA is in doubt, the DNA is left out and the CDR3 is given as listed by TCRdb. The rearrangement joins TRBV5-4 to TRBJ1-2. The CDR3 region is 13 residues in length, termini included. The V gene's germline CDR1 is SGHNT and CDR2 YYREEE (reference sequence). CDR3 in amino acids: CASSLDPPGVPLC.

This clone appeared a few times. The chain has TRBV6-2 or TRBV6-3 and TRBJ1-1; D gene unclear. CDR1 and CDR2 (germline): MNHEY, SVGEGT. This CDR3 is built from 15 residues. The ends were cut back, 5 bases at V and 2 bases at J, with 15 bases in the middle. The chain's CDR3 is CASSIARTGNTEAFF. The CDR3 nucleotides are TGTGCCAGCAGTATCGCAAGGACGGGAAACACTGAAGCTTTCTTT.

This clone was counted once. The chain employs TRBV28 and TRBJ1-2; a weak D match, TRBD1 (6 bases). CDR1 is MDHEN and CDR2 is SYDVKM in the germline V gene. CDR3 length: 15 residues. With 4 bases removed from V and 9 bases from J, the gap between germline ends came to 21 bases. For the CDR3, the DNA is TGTGCCAGCAGTTGGCAGGGGTCCGTTCGTCGTAGCTACACCTTC. As protein: CASSWQGSVRRSYTF.

The chain uses TRBV27 and TRBJ2-5; possible D gene TRBD2, 6 bases. V lost 0 bases, J lost 5 bases, and 10 bases lay in between. Germline V lookup: CDR1 MNHEY, CDR2 SMNVEV (reference sequence). CDR3 length: 14 amino acids. The CDR3, as DNA: TGTGCCAGCAGTTTATCGGCAGGGAGGGAGACCCAGTACTTC. Translation: CASSLSAGRETQYF.